The count of the clone carrying this T cell receptor beta chain is one. Its antigen is undetermined. This sample was taken from a study of cytomegalovirus exposure and HLA in healthy donors. Study-wide results and limits: Per a prior analysis, the majority of TCR beta V segments were productive roughly 87% or roughly 30% of the time.

CDR1 and CDR2 (germline): SGHNT, YYREEE (reference sequence). V dropped 0 bases and J dropped 2 bases, with 13 bases sitting between them. The CDR3 loop spans 16 amino acids. A multiplex PCR was run with 60 Vbeta primers and 13 Jbeta primers. Assay used: immunoSEQ multiplex PCR; TCRdb lists only in-frame clones, some missing. The profile covers 170,000 or so clones, with around three quarters appearing a single time and 5% to 7% taken by the ten largest. The TCR comes from a middle-aged man in good health and CMV-seronegative. Sequencing was carried out using PBMCs. This sequence joins TRBV5-4 and TRBJ2-3; tentatively, D is TRBD1 (6 bases). The CDR3 coding sequence is TGTGCCAGCAGCTTGGGACAGGCCCGAACCACAGATACGCAGTATTTT. Translating it yields CASSLGQARTTDTQYF.